A single sample is the source of the 2 T cell receptor beta chains below, sequenced in a study of cytomegalovirus exposure and HLA in healthy donors. The PCR ran on 60 Vbeta and 13 Jbeta primers. Profiled with immunoSEQ multiplex PCR; TCRdb holds only in-frame clones, not every one. The sample comprises approximately 140,000 clones, roughly four fifths of which are singletons, and approximately 15% rests with the top ten. Sample: PBMCs. These receptors originate from a human donor in good health.

V gene TRBV6-4 combines with J gene TRBJ1-1; D may be TRBD1 (6 bases). The CDR3 totals 13 residues. Germline lookup yields CDR1 MRHNA and CDR2 SNTAGT. The V and J ends lost 4 bases and 5 bases respectively, with 11 bases between them. CDR3 sequence reads: CASSANRATEAFF. CDR3 nucleotide sequence: TGTGCCAGCAGTGCTAACAGGGCTACTGAAGCTTTCTTT.

This rearrangement joins TRBV27 to TRBJ2-2; TRBD1 aligns across 8 bases. Unmatched junction bases numbered 3, after V lost 6 bases and J lost 6 bases. The CDR3 is 13 residues long. Germline CDR1 reads MNHEY; CDR2 reads SMNVEV (reference sequence). CDR3 residues: CASRTQGAGELFF. In DNA form, the CDR3 reads TGTGCCAGCAGAACACAGGGGGCCGGGGAGCTGTTTTTT.